Below, 28 T cell receptor beta chains from the same sample are listed, as sequenced in a study of breast tumors, draining lymph nodes, adjacent tissues. One entry per CDR3 protein results from TCRdb running MiXCR on the multiplex PCR reads. The data contain under 150,000 distinct CDR3 sequences, approximately 20% of them singletons. Samples came from axillary lymph nodes draining the breast cancer. The sequenced material came from axillary lymph node tissue. These receptors were collected from a female donor with breast cancer. Some clones in this sample may be carry-over from other donors' samples.

This clonotype was recorded at least ten times. The CDR3 reads CASSGGSGANVLTF. DNA for the CDR3: TGCGCCAGCAGTGGAGGCTCTGGGGCCAACGTCCTGACTTTC. The chain combines TRBV10-1 with TRBJ2-6; unclear D gene. The V and J ends lost 4 bases and 0 bases respectively, with 4 bases between them. The germline CDR1 and CDR2 sequences are WNHNN and SYGVQD (reference sequence). The CDR3 consists of 14 residues.

In this sample, this clonotype turned up once. A much more abundant neighbour one base away suggests this may be a read error. The V call is TRBV7-2, the J call TRBJ2-7, with a possible D match to TRBD1 (5 bases). Trimming stripped 8 bases from V and 5 bases from J, with 16 bases between. This CDR3 spans 13 amino acids. CDR1 SGHTA and CDR2 FQGNSA come from the germline V gene. CDR3 residues: CASGLGHWDEQYF. CDR3 nucleotide sequence: TGTGCCAGCGGCCTGGGGCATTGGGACGAGCAGTACTTC. Filled out from reference TRBV7-2 and TRBJ2-7, the complete variable domain reads GAGVSQSPSNKVTEKGKDVELRCDPISGHTALYWYRQSLGQGLEFLIYFQGNSAPDKSGLPSDRFSAERTGGSVSTLTIQRTQQEDSAVYLCASGLGHWDEQYFGPGTRLTVT.

This clonotype has at least ten counts. CDR3 residues: CASSARPGIYGYTF. CDR3 coding DNA: TGTGCCAGCAGTGCCCGCCCGGGGATCTATGGCTACACCTTC. The rearrangement links TRBV25-1 to TRBJ1-2, with D hard to call. The V end was cut by 4 bases, the J end by 4 bases, with 13 bases between. This CDR3 is 14 amino acids long. CDR1 is MGHDK and CDR2 is SYGVNS in the germline V gene.

The sample holds many counts of this clonotype. The chain carries TRBV20-1 and TRBJ1-6; D is unresolved. The CDR3 is made up of 15 amino acids. V lost 1 base, J lost 9 bases, and 16 bases lay in between. Germline CDR1 reads DFQATT; CDR2 reads SNEGSKA (reference sequence). The CDR3 here is CSARVLGQESSPLHF. CDR3 bases: TGCAGTGCTAGAGTCCTCGGTCAGGAAAGTTCACCCCTCCACTTT.

The rearrangement uses TRBV20-1 and TRBJ1-4; 7 bases align to TRBD1. The V and J ends lost 6 bases and 5 bases, in that order; junction bases with no gene match: 6. From germline, CDR1 is DFQATT and CDR2 SNEGSKA (reference sequence). This CDR3 region has 13 residues. The CDR3 DNA sequence: TGCAGTGCCCTTAGGGGGCTCAATGAAAAACTGTTTTTT. This encodes CSALRGLNEKLFF.

The table lists this clonotype with many counts. The chain uses TRBV7-3 and TRBJ2-7; 10 bases line up with TRBD2. Germline CDR1 is SGHTA and CDR2 is FQGTGA. V shed 4 bases, J shed 4 bases, and the junction held 10 bases outside the gene matches. This CDR3 is 16 amino acids long. CDR3 residues: CASSYEGASGSYEQYF. CDR3 DNA sequence: TGTGCCAGCAGCTATGAGGGGGCTAGCGGGAGTTACGAGCAGTACTTC.

This clonotype has at least ten counts. The J gene is TRBJ2-2, the V gene TRBV5-6; 8 bases match TRBD2. This CDR3 has 16 residues. The germline V gene encodes CDR1 SGHDT and CDR2 YYEEEE. V trimming: 2 bases; J trimming: 8 bases; junction bases outside the gene matches: 11. The CDR3 DNA sequence: TGTGCCAGCAGCTTACCTAACGGGGGGGCCGAGGGGGAGCTGTTTTTT. This gives the protein CASSLPNGGAEGELFF.

This clonotype occurred many times. V gene TRBV5-8 combines with J gene TRBJ2-7; D remains ambiguous. Germline V lookup: CDR1 SGHTS, CDR2 YDEGEE. The V gene lost 1 base and the J gene lost 0 bases, with 11 bases spanning the gap. This CDR3 contains 15 residues. The DNA for the CDR3 is TGTGCCAGCAGCTTGTTTATCGGAAGCTCCTACGAGCAGTACTTC. Residues: CASSLFIGSSYEQYF. The variable domain in full, completed from reference TRBV5-8 and TRBJ2-7, reads EAGVTQSPTHLIKTRGQQATLRCSPISGHTSVYWYQQALGLGLQFLLWYDEGEERNRGNFPPRFSGRQFPNYSSELNVNALELEDSALYLCASSLFIGSSYEQYFGPGTRLTVT.

This clonotype was observed at least ten times. The CDR3 nucleotides read TGTGCCAGCAGCTTAAGAGATCCGCGGGGTAATGAAAAACTGTTTTTT. It codes for CASSLRDPRGNEKLFF. The J gene is TRBJ1-4, the V gene TRBV7-9, with no clear D. This CDR3 has 16 amino acids. Trimming removed 2 bases at V and 4 bases at J, with 14 bases between. Germline assignment: CDR1 SEHNR and CDR2 FQNEAQ (reference sequence).

With regard to this clonotype: A read error may be the cause here, since a much bigger clone is one base away. The gene calls are TRBV6-6 and TRBJ2-7; D not certain. V was trimmed by 5 bases and J by 6 bases, leaving 14 bases between them. CDR3 size: 13 residues. Per the germline V gene, CDR1 is MNHNY and CDR2 is SVGAGI (reference sequence). CDR3 DNA: TGTGCCAGCAGTAGGCCGGCCACCTGCGAGCAGTACTTC. Residues: CASSRPATCEQYF.

This clonotype was detected once. The chain uses TRBV3-1 and TRBJ2-1; 8 nucleotides match TRBD2. Germline V gene lookup returns CDR1 LGHDT and CDR2 YNNKEL (reference sequence). CDR3 length: 16 amino acids. V lost 0 bases, J lost 4 bases, and 5 bases stayed unmatched. This CDR3 reads CASSQDMREVYNEQFF. DNA for the CDR3: TGTGCCAGCAGCCAAGACATGCGGGAGGTTTACAATGAGCAGTTCTTC.

In its sample, this clonotype was seen many times. The rearrangement joins TRBV7-3 to TRBJ2-1, with D possibly matching TRBD2 (5 bases). V was cut by 6 bases and J by 5 bases, with 14 bases left in between. Germline V gives CDR1 SGHTA, CDR2 FQGTGA. This CDR3 is 14 amino acids long. This chain's CDR3 is CASRHSGKDNEQFF. DNA of the CDR3: TGTGCCAGCAGACATTCGGGAAAAGACAATGAGCAGTTCTTC.

The chain uses TRBV5-4 and TRBJ2-5, with D tentatively TRBD1 (6 bases). This CDR3 is built from 14 residues. From germline, CDR1 is SGHNT and CDR2 YYREEE (reference sequence). Trimming cost V 5 bases and J 0 bases, with 11 bases left between them. The chain's CDR3 is CASRARDNQETQYF. CDR3 coding DNA: TGTGCCAGCAGGGCCCGGGACAACCAAGAGACCCAGTACTTC.

This clonotype was seen at least ten times. The V call is TRBV12-3 or TRBV12-4, the J call TRBJ2-1, with 7 bases matching TRBD1. The V and J ends lost 6 bases and 8 bases, in that order; junction bases with no gene match: 7. The CDR3 length is 13 residues. The CDR3 region has the DNA TGTGCCAGCAGAATGACAGGGTTCGATGAGCAGTTCTTC. Translated, it gives CASRMTGFDEQFF.

Turning to this clonotype: This may stem from a read error, because a much larger clone lies one nucleotide away. This chain uses TRBV9 with TRBJ1-3, with D hard to call. V lost 0 bases, J lost 6 bases, and 19 bases lay in between. Germline CDR1 and CDR2: SGDLS and YYNGEE. The length of the CDR3 is 17 residues. CDR3: CASSVVGTRSSENTIYF. CDR3 bases: TGTGCCAGCAGCGTAGTAGGCACCCGAAGCTCCGAAAACACCATATATTTT.

This clonotype was recorded at least ten times. V usage is TRBV9 and J usage is TRBJ2-7, with 9 nucleotides matching TRBD1. With 7 bases clipped from V and 5 bases from J, the junction kept 10 bases outside the gene matches. This CDR3 contains 14 residues. Germline lookup yields CDR1 SGDLS and CDR2 YYNGEE. The CDR3 DNA sequence: TGTGCCAGCGGCTTGGCACAGGGGGCCGACGAGCAGTACTTC. Translating gives CASGLAQGADEQYF.

This clonotype was observed many times. V gene TRBV20-1 combines with J gene TRBJ2-3; D is uncertain. This CDR3 comprises 13 residues. CDR1 and CDR2 from the germline V gene are DFQATT and SNEGSKA (reference sequence). The V gene lost 3 bases and the J gene lost 1 base, with 8 bases spanning the gap. The chain's CDR3 is CSASVPGTDTQYF. CDR3 nucleotides: TGCAGTGCTAGTGTCCCGGGCACAGATACGCAGTATTTT.

This clonotype was found many times. V gene TRBV2 combines with J gene TRBJ1-4, with a tentative D call TRBD1 (6 bases). From germline, CDR1 is SNHLY and CDR2 FYNNEI. V was cut by 6 bases and J by 8 bases, with 19 bases left in between. The CDR3 is made up of 15 amino acids. The CDR3 DNA is TGTGCCAGCAGCTGGACCGGGACACCCAGGGAAAAACTGTTTTTT. Protein sequence: CASSWTGTPREKLFF.

As concerns this clonotype: This may be a read error: a much more frequent sequence differs by one nucleotide. V and J are TRBV19 and TRBJ2-1; TRBD1 matches at 8 bases. The CDR3 has 14 amino acids. J lost 12 bases, V lost 6 bases, and 13 bases had no gene match. Germline lookup yields CDR1 LNHDA and CDR2 SQIVND (reference sequence). CDR3 nucleotide sequence: TGTGCCAGTAGGGGGACAGGCTCCTCCGTTGGGCAGTTCTTC. As protein: CASRGTGSSVGQFF.

As for this clonotype: Given a much more abundant clone one base away, this may be a read error. The V gene is TRBV7-9, the J gene TRBJ2-1; perhaps TRBD1 as D (5 bases). CDR3 length equals 14 residues. The V and J ends lost 4 bases and 7 bases respectively, with 14 bases between them. Per germline, CDR1 SEHNR and CDR2 FQNEAQ (reference sequence). For the CDR3, the DNA is TGTGCCAGCAGCTCAGGGTCCTATTGGAATGAGCAGTTCTTC. Its translation is CASSSGSYWNEQFF. The variable domain in full, with the rest retrieved from reference TRBV7-9 and TRBJ2-1, is DTGVSQNPRHKITKRGQNVTFRCDPISEHNRLYWYRQTLGQGPEFLTYFQNEAQLEKSRLLSDRFSAERPKGSFSTLEIQRTEQGDSAMYLCASSSGSYWNEQFFGPGTRLTVL.

This clonotype was detected a few times. The CDR3, as DNA: TGTGCCAGCAATACGGGGTATCGCACAGATACGCAGTATTTT. Protein sequence: CASNTGYRTDTQYF. The rearrangement uses TRBV6-2 or TRBV6-3 and TRBJ2-3; possibly TRBD2 for D (5 bases). Germline values: CDR1 MNHEY, CDR2 SVGEGT. Trimming removed 7 bases from V and 1 base from J, with 12 bases in between. This CDR3 is 14 amino acids long.

This clonotype was counted ten times or more. The chain links TRBV10-3 to TRBJ2-2; 12 bases map to TRBD2. Germline V lookup: CDR1 ENHRY, CDR2 SYGVKD. The CDR3 is made up of 17 amino acids. The V gene end was trimmed by 0 bases and the J gene end by 7 bases; junction bases not matched to a gene: 6. The CDR3 here is CAISESPSGGAGGELFF. The CDR3 bases are TGTGCCATCAGTGAGTCCCCTAGCGGGGGGGCTGGCGGGGAGCTGTTTTTT.

This clonotype was detected many times. The V and J genes are TRBV11-1 and TRBJ2-1; D assignment may be TRBD1 or TRBD2 (5 bases each). The CDR3 is 15 residues long. The germline CDR1 and CDR2 sequences are SGHAT and FQDESV (reference sequence). V gave up 5 bases and J gave up 8 bases, with 19 bases separating them. The CDR3: CASSPSFGEGDEQFF. The CDR3 region has the DNA TGTGCCAGCAGCCCTTCCTTCGGGGAAGGGGATGAGCAGTTCTTC.

This clonotype has ten or more counts. This chain joins TRBV12-3 or TRBV12-4 and TRBJ2-3; D might be TRBD2 (6 bases). This CDR3 comprises 13 residues. V dropped 7 bases and J dropped 5 bases, with 13 bases sitting between them. CDR3 sequence (DNA): TGTGCCAGCAAAAGGAGCGGGCGAGATACGCAGTATTTT. Protein sequence: CASKRSGRDTQYF.

Concerning this clonotype itself: A much larger clone sits a single nucleotide away, making a read error possible. This chain joins TRBV24-1 and TRBJ2-7, with 8 bases identical to TRBD2. Germline CDR1 and CDR2: KGHDR and SFDVKD. This CDR3 has 16 amino acids. CDR3: CAASDPAASGSDEQYF. The CDR3 nucleotides read TGTGCCGCCAGTGACCCTGCAGCCAGCGGGAGCGACGAGCAGTACTTC.

Many counts were recorded for this clonotype. This chain connects TRBV5-1 to TRBJ2-3; no clear D. Germline CDR1 reads SGHRS; CDR2 reads YFSETQ. The CDR3 covers 15 residues. V lost 1 base and J lost 0, with 9 bases in between. The CDR3 nucleotides are TGCGCCAGCAGCTTGTTAACTTCTAGCACAGATACGCAGTATTTT. It translates to CASSLLTSSTDTQYF.

This clonotype was counted at least ten times. V gene TRBV19 combines with J gene TRBJ2-2; TRBD2 is a possible D gene (6 bases). Trimming took off 3 bases at V and 7 bases at J, with 15 bases between the two ends. The CDR3 runs to 15 residues. CDR1 and CDR2 (germline): LNHDA, SQIVND (reference sequence). The CDR3 reads CASSIPREEVGELFF. CDR3 nucleotides: TGTGCCAGTAGTATTCCCAGGGAGGAGGTCGGGGAGCTGTTTTTT.

Remarks on this clonotype: Just one base apart from a much larger clone, this may be a read error. V gene TRBV6-5 combines with J gene TRBJ1-5; D perhaps matches TRBD1 (5 bases). The CDR3 spans 14 residues. CDR1 is MNHEY, CDR2 SVGAGI, per germline. The ends were cut back, 6 bases at V and 9 bases at J, with 18 bases in the middle. CDR3 DNA: TGTGCCAGCAGACTTGACCAGGGAGATCGGCCCCAGCATTTT. This translates into CASRLDQGDRPQHF.